This is a list of T cell receptor beta chains from one sample in a study of blood T cell repertoires in COVID-19. Profiled with immunoSEQ multiplex PCR; TCRdb holds only in-frame clones, not every one. The sample holds 150,000 to 180,000 clones, about 80% seen once. The specimen sequenced was peripheral blood. These receptors all come from a woman aged 55-70 years with COVID-19, enrolled during active disease. Both conserved end residues are part of each CDR3. The D gene is left open where the match is weak. Clone size appears in some rows only: once, few, many, or a class for an expanded clone.

v_call	j_call	d_call	clone_size	cdr3_nt	cdr3_aa
TRBV27	TRBJ2-1	NA	NA	TGTGCCAGCAGCCATGCCCCCGGGAGCTCCTACAATGAGCAGTTCTTC	CASSHAPGSSYNEQFF
TRBV11-2	TRBJ1-2	NA	NA	TGTGCCAGCAGCCCAGCCGATCTGGGACATGATGGCTACACCTTC	CASSPADLGHDGYTF
TRBV3-1/TRBV3-2	TRBJ2-1	TRBD2	NA	TGTGCCAGCAGCCAAGATTCCGGACGCGGGAGGGAGCAGTTCTTC	CASSQDSGRGREQFF
TRBV19	TRBJ1-4	NA	NA	TGTGCCAGTAGTATAGTGACGGCTTCGGGGAGAACTAATGAAAAACTGTTTTTT	CASSIVTASGRTNEKLFF
TRBV2	TRBJ1-1	NA	NA	TGTGCCAGCAGTCTAGTGGGGGGGGCGACTGAAGCTTTCTTT	CASSLVGGATEAFF
TRBV6-6	TRBJ1-1	TRBD1	NA	TGTGCCAGCGGAGGACAGGAAATGAACACTGAAGCTTTCTTT	CASGGQEMNTEAFF
TRBV11-3	TRBJ2-1	TRBD2	few	TGTGCCAGCAGCTTAGGATTGGGTCTAGCGGGAGATGAGCAGTTCTTC	CASSLGLGLAGDEQFF
TRBV25-1	TRBJ1-1	TRBD1	once	TGTGCCAGCAGTGAATGGGGACAGGGTGAATCTGAAGCTTTCTTT	CASSEWGQGESEAFF
TRBV6-1	TRBJ1-2	NA	NA	TGTGCCAGCAGTGAAGCGCGATTGGTCTATGGCTACACCTTC	CASSEARLVYGYTF
TRBV27	TRBJ1-4	NA	NA	TGTGCCAGCAGTTTACTCTTCTCCACAGGGAAGGAAAAACTGTTTTTT	CASSLLFSTGKEKLFF
TRBV5-1	TRBJ2-1	NA	NA	TGCGCCAGCAGCTTGAGTCGACAGGCGGGCAATGAGCAGTTCTTC	CASSLSRQAGNEQFF
TRBV9	TRBJ1-3	NA	NA	TGTGCCAGCAGCGAACAGTGGCGAGGAAACACCATATATTTT	CASSEQWRGNTIYF
TRBV6-5	TRBJ2-6	NA	NA	TGTGCCAGCAGCGGCAGGGCCCCAGGGGCCAACGTCCTGACTTTC	CASSGRAPGANVLTF
TRBV7-6	TRBJ1-1	TRBD1	NA	TGTGCCAGCAGCAAGACAGGGCTGAACACTGAAGCTTTCTTT	CASSKTGLNTEAFF
TRBV3-1/TRBV3-2	TRBJ1-3	NA	NA	TGTGCCAGCAGCCAATACAGTCTCTCTGGAAACACCATATATTTT	CASSQYSLSGNTIYF
TRBV2	TRBJ1-5	NA	NA	TGTGCCAGCAGTGGTCGGGACATACCCTGGGGTCAGCCCCAGCATTTT	CASSGRDIPWGQPQHF
TRBV29-1	TRBJ1-1	TRBD1	NA	TGCAGCGGCCCGGGACAGGGCGGCACTGAAGCTTTCTTT	CSGPGQGGTEAFF
TRBV30	TRBJ1-1	NA	NA	TGTGCCTGGAGTACTCTGACAGTAGCTTTCTTT	CAWSTLTVAFF
TRBV10-3	TRBJ1-3	NA	NA	TGTGCCATCTTCGGAGGATTCTCTGGAAACACCATATATTTT	CAIFGGFSGNTIYF
TRBV20-1	TRBJ2-7	TRBD2	NA	TGCAGTGCTAGTGAGACTAGCGGGAGTATGGACGAAATATACGAGCAGTACTTC	CSASETSGSMDEIYEQYF
TRBV5-4	TRBJ1-2	NA	NA	TGTGCCAGCACCCCCGGCGGGGGCTATGGCTACACCTTC	CASTPGGGYGYTF
TRBV5-1	TRBJ2-3	NA	once	TGCGCCAGCAGGTTTATAGCGTCGATGAGCACAGATACGCAGTATTTT	CASRFIASMSTDTQYF
TRBV5-4	TRBJ2-2	NA	NA	TGTGCCAGCAGCTTGGATCCGGGAAGGGATAGGTCCGGGGAGCTGTTTTTT	CASSLDPGRDRSGELFF
TRBV6-6	TRBJ1-4	NA	few	TGTGCCAGCAGCCACCTATCAGGCACTAATGAAAAACTGTTTTTT	CASSHLSGTNEKLFF
TRBV29-1	TRBJ2-5	NA	NA	TGCAGCGTTGAGTGGGGCGAGACCCAGTACTTC	CSVEWGETQYF
TRBV15	TRBJ2-5	TRBD1	NA	TGTGCCACCAGCGGAAACAGGGGAGAGGAGACCCAGTACTTC	CATSGNRGEETQYF
TRBV5-1	TRBJ1-1	NA	NA	TGCGCCAGCAGCTTTCGCCCGGGGAACACTGAAGCTTTCTTT	CASSFRPGNTEAFF
TRBV5-1	TRBJ2-1	TRBD2	NA	TGCGCCAGCAGCCAGCTAGCGGGGGGAGACAATGAGCAGTTCTTC	CASSQLAGGDNEQFF
TRBV7-3	TRBJ2-7	TRBD1	few	TGTGCCAGCAGCTTAAGCCCCGGGACAGGGACAAACGAGCAGTACTTC	CASSLSPGTGTNEQYF
TRBV2	TRBJ1-1	NA	once	TGTGCCAGCAGTGAAGGGGGCCGTATGAACACTGAAGCTTTCTTT	CASSEGGRMNTEAFF
TRBV5-5	TRBJ1-5	TRBD1	few	TGTGCCAGCAGCTTGGCCGGGACAGCTCCAAATCAGCCCCAGCATTTT	CASSLAGTAPNQPQHF
TRBV9	TRBJ2-2	NA	NA	TGTGCCAGCAGCGTAGCTTTACAGGCCGGGGAGCTGTTTTTT	CASSVALQAGELFF
TRBV7-7	TRBJ2-5	TRBD2	NA	TGTGCCAGCACTCCATCGGGGGGACAAGAGACCCAGTACTTC	CASTPSGGQETQYF
TRBV9	TRBJ1-3	NA	NA	TGTGCCAGCAGCGTAGAAGGGGGCTCTGGAAACACCATATATTTT	CASSVEGGSGNTIYF
TRBV12-3/TRBV12-4	TRBJ1-1	NA	NA	TGTGCCAGCAGTTTTATGAACACTGAAGCTTTCTTT	CASSFMNTEAFF
TRBV7-8	TRBJ2-4	NA	few	TGTGCCAGCAGCCCTCGGCGGGTACTAGCCAAAAACATTCAGTACTTC	CASSPRRVLAKNIQYF
TRBV19	TRBJ1-2	NA	NA	TGTGCCAGTACCTTCCCCCGCGGGGTTAACTATGGCTACACCTTC	CASTFPRGVNYGYTF